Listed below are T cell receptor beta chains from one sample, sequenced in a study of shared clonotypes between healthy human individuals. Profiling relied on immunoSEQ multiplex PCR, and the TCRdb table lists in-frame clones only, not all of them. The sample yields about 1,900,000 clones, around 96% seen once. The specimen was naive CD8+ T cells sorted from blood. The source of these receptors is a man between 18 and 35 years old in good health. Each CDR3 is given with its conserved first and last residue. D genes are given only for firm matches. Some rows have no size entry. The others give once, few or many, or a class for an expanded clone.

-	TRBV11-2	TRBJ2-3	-	CASSLAWDSSETQYF	TGTGCCAGCAGCTTAGCATGGGACTCCTCGGAGACGCAGTATTTT
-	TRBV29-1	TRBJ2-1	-	CSVEGWRAEDNEQFF	TGCAGCGTTGAAGGCTGGCGAGCGGAGGACAATGAGCAGTTCTTC
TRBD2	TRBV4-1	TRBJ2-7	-	CASSTRLAGTYEQYF	TGCGCCAGCAGCACCCGGCTAGCGGGGACCTACGAGCAGTACTTC
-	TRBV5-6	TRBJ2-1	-	CASSGGGNEQFF	TGTGCCAGCAGCGGTGGGGGGAATGAGCAGTTCTTC
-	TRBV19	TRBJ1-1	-	CASRQGGHPEAFF	TGTGCCAGTAGACAGGGCGGGCACCCTGAAGCTTTCTTT
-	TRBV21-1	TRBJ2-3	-	CASRKGLTDTQYF	TGTGCCAGCCGGAAAGGGCTCACAGATACGCAGTATTTT
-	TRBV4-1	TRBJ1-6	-	CASSQVMDPNSPLHF	TGCGCCAGCAGCCAAGTCATGGACCCAAATTCACCCCTCCACTTT
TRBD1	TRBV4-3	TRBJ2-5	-	CASSQDPGGDGETQYF	TGCGCCAGCAGCCAAGACCCAGGGGGTGATGGAGAGACCCAGTACTTC
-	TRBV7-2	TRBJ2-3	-	CASSYGVSTDTQYF	TGTGCCAGCAGCTACGGGGTTTCGACAGATACGCAGTATTTT
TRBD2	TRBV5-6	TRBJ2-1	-	CASSFSGSNNEQFF	TGTGCCAGCAGCTTTAGCGGGAGTAACAATGAGCAGTTCTTC
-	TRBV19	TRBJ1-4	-	CASSGRQAANEKLFF	TGTGCCAGTAGTGGGCGACAGGCCGCGAATGAAAAACTGTTTTTT
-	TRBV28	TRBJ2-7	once	CASSLGVSVGPRGEQYF	TGTGCCAGCAGTTTAGGGGTTTCCGTCGGCCCCAGAGGGGAGCAGTACTTC
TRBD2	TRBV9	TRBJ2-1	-	CASSSWTSGGPTFSYNEQFF	TGTGCCAGCAGCTCATGGACTAGCGGGGGGCCCACTTTTTCCTACAATGAGCAGTTCTTC
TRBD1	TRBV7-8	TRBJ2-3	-	CASFSGQTFDTQYF	TGTGCCAGCTTTTCGGGACAGACTTTTGATACGCAGTATTTT
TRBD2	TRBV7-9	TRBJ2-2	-	CASSSGLAGVNTGELFF	TGTGCCAGCAGCTCCGGACTAGCGGGTGTGAACACCGGGGAGCTGTTTTTT
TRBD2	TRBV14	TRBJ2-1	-	CASSQDLTGLAANEQFF	TGTGCCAGCAGCCAAGATTTAACGGGACTAGCGGCGAATGAGCAGTTCTTC
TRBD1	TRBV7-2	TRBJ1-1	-	CASSPAETGLRTEAFF	TGTGCCAGCAGCCCCGCCGAGACAGGGCTTCGCACTGAAGCTTTCTTT
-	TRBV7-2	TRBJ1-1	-	CASSLSGEGMNTEAFF	TGTGCCAGCAGCTTATCCGGGGAGGGGATGAACACTGAAGCTTTCTTT
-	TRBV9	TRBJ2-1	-	CAGSVATKDADEQFF	TGTGCCGGCAGCGTAGCTACCAAAGATGCCGATGAGCAGTTCTTC
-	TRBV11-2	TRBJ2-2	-	CASSFVFFPNTGELFF	TGTGCCAGCAGCTTTGTCTTTTTCCCGAACACCGGGGAGCTGTTTTTT
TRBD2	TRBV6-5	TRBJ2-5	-	CASSWTSGPETQYF	TGTGCCAGCAGTTGGACTAGCGGACCGGAGACCCAGTACTTC
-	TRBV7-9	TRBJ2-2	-	CASSPTGGRAGELFF	TGTGCCAGCAGCCCTACCGGGGGGCGGGCCGGGGAGCTGTTTTTT
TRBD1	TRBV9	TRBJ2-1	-	CASSANRDRVSHEQFF	TGTGCCAGCAGCGCTAACCGGGACAGGGTAAGCCATGAGCAGTTCTTC
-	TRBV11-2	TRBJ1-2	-	CASSLGGPYGYTF	TGTGCCAGCAGCCTGGGGGGCCCCTATGGCTACACCTTC
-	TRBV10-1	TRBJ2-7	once	CASSEGTGNEQYF	TGCGCCAGCAGTGAGGGAACAGGGAACGAGCAGTACTTC
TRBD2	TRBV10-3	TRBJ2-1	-	CAISGGTSPRNEQFF	TGTGCCATCAGTGGGGGGACTAGCCCTCGGAATGAGCAGTTCTTC
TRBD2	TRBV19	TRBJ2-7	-	CASSIRSGGSYEQYF	TGTGCCAGTAGTATTAGATCGGGGGGGAGTTACGAGCAGTACTTC
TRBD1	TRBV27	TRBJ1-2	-	CASSFIQGALSGYTF	TGTGCCAGCAGTTTTATACAGGGGGCGCTAAGTGGCTACACCTTC
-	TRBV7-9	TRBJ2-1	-	CASSSTLALVEQFF	TGTGCCAGCAGCTCAACATTAGCCCTTGTTGAGCAGTTCTTC
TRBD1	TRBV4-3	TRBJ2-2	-	CASSHDRVSIGELFF	TGCGCCAGCAGCCACGACAGGGTTTCGATCGGGGAGCTGTTTTTT
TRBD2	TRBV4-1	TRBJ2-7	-	CASSPGTSGSYEQYF	TGCGCCAGCAGCCCGGGGACTAGCGGGTCTTACGAGCAGTACTTC
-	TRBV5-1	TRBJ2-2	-	CASTTNTGELFF	TGCGCCAGCACCACGAACACCGGGGAGCTGTTTTTT
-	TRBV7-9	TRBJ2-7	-	CASSYPSGVENEQYF	TGTGCCAGCAGCTACCCCTCCGGGGTGGAAAACGAGCAGTACTTC
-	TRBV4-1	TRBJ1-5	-	CASSAGLGGQPQHF	TGCGCCAGCAGCGCCGGCCTAGGGGGTCAGCCCCAGCATTTT
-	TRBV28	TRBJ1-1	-	CASSWGGWVNTEAFF	TGTGCCAGCAGTTGGGGAGGGTGGGTTAACACTGAAGCTTTCTTT
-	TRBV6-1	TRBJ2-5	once	CASSDLDRQETQYF	TGTGCCAGCAGTGATCTTGACAGGCAAGAGACCCAGTACTTC
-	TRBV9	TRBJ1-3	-	CASSMGTAGNTIYF	TGTGCCAGCAGCATGGGGACGGCTGGAAACACCATATATTTT
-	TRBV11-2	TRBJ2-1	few	CASSLDNEQFF	TGTGCCAGCAGCTTAGACAATGAGCAGTTCTTC
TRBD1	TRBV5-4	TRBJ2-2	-	CASTFLGTANTGELFF	TGTGCCAGCACATTTCTGGGGACAGCGAACACCGGGGAGCTGTTTTTT
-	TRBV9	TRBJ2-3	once	CASSARTGPDTQYF	TGTGCCAGCAGCGCGAGGACTGGGCCAGATACGCAGTATTTT
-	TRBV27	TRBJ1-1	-	CASSLSTLMNTEAFF	TGTGCCAGCAGTTTATCTACACTTATGAACACTGAAGCTTTCTTT
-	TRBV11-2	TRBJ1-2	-	CASSLDPLSDYTF	TGTGCCAGCAGCTTAGACCCCCTCTCGGACTACACCTTC
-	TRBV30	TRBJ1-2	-	CAWNSGNYGYTF	TGTGCCTGGAACAGTGGGAACTATGGCTACACCTTC
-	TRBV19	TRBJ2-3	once	CASSRPPMRSGPSTDTQYF	TGTGCCAGTAGTAGACCGCCGATGAGGAGTGGGCCTAGCACAGATACGCAGTATTTT
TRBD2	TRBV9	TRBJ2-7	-	CASSPSGGDYEQYF	TGTGCCAGCAGCCCTTCGGGGGGGGACTACGAGCAGTACTTC
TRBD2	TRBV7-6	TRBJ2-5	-	CASSPSGGRWETQYF	TGTGCCAGCAGCCCCTCGGGGGGGCGCTGGGAGACCCAGTACTTC
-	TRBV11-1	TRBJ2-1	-	CASSTDISSYNEQFF	TGTGCCAGCAGCACGGATATAAGCTCCTACAATGAGCAGTTCTTC
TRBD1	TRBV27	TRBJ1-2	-	CASSSWTGGFGYTF	TGTGCCAGCAGTTCCTGGACAGGGGGGTTTGGCTACACCTTC
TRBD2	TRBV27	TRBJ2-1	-	CASSLAGEEQFF	TGTGCCAGCAGTTTAGCGGGGGAAGAGCAGTTCTTC
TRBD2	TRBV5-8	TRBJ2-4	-	CASSFPSGATKAKNIQYF	TGTGCCAGCAGCTTTCCTAGCGGGGCCACTAAGGCCAAAAACATTCAGTACTTC
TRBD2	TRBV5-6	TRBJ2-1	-	CASSGAGGQRPYNEQFF	TGTGCCAGCAGCGGAGCGGGGGGGCAGAGACCCTACAATGAGCAGTTCTTC
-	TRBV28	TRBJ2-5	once	CASRMDLTKTQYF	TGTGCCAGCAGGATGGATCTAACAAAGACCCAGTACTTC
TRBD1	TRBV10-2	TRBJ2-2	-	CASSEPRDRVTGELFF	TGCGCCAGCAGTGAACCCCGGGACAGGGTCACCGGGGAGCTGTTTTTT
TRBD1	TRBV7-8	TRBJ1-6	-	CASSLPGTGNSPLHF	TGTGCCAGCAGCTTACCCGGGACAGGGAATTCACCCCTCCACTTT
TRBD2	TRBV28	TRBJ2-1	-	CASSSGLAGGFYNEQFF	TGTGCCAGCAGTTCTGGACTAGCGGGGGGGTTTTACAATGAGCAGTTCTTC
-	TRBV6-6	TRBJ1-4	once	CASSYSNEGKLFF	TGTGCCAGCAGTTACTCTAACGAAGGGAAACTGTTTTTT
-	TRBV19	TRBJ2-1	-	CASSIWRLGGSYNEQFF	TGTGCCAGTAGTATATGGAGATTGGGGGGCTCCTACAATGAGCAGTTCTTC